This TCR beta chain was recorded in a study of identical twins. Broader study findings: Because invariant MAIT and iNKT cells could be present, zero-insertion analyses could be partly confounded.

This clonotype showed up just a few times. What it binds is unknown. V was cut by 4 bases and J by 6 bases, with 8 bases left in between. The CDR3 is 12 residues long. Germline V lookup: CDR1 SGHDT, CDR2 YYEEEE. TCRdb re-called the 5' RACE reads through MiXCR, storing one row per CDR3 protein. This sample yields roughly 570,000 distinct CDR3 sequences, of which 9.5% to 10% are seen a single time; 3% belongs to the top ten. This same sample was also taken into another study, of yellow fever vaccine responses in identical twins.

This chain links TRBV5-6 with TRBJ1-5, with D possibly TRBD1 on 6 matching bases. The sequenced sample was PBMCs. The receptor was derived from a woman between 18 and 30 years old in good health. The CDR3 loop is CASSQGIQPQHF. The DNA for the CDR3 is TGTGCCAGCAGCCAGGGGATTCAGCCCCAGCATTTT.